Shown below are 16 T cell receptor beta chains from a single sample sequenced in a study of T cell responses to AZD1222 COVID-19 vaccine. The method was immunoSEQ multiplex PCR; TCRdb's version includes in-frame clones alone and lacks a portion of them. Of some 130,000 clones detected, 88% appear once; the ten largest clones hold roughly 20%. Sequences were derived from peripheral blood, sampled on day 0 of MenACWY control vaccination. The origin of the receptors is an adult in good health.

The V and J genes are TRBV6-2 or TRBV6-3 and TRBJ2-7, with 13 bases aligning to TRBD2. In germline, CDR1 is MNHEY, CDR2 SVGEGT. This CDR3 contains 17 residues. The ends lost 0 bases at V and 5 bases at J; junction bases unmatched: 7. The CDR3 DNA is TGTGCCAGCAGTTACTCATTCGGACTAGCGGGAGACCACGAGCAGTACTTC. Its translation: CASSYSFGLAGDHEQYF.

The rearrangement uses TRBV9 and TRBJ2-3, with D perhaps TRBD2 (6 bases). The CDR3 has 15 amino acids. Trimming shortened V by 0 bases and J by 4 bases, and 12 bases separated the two germline ends. In germline, CDR1 is SGDLS, CDR2 YYNGEE. The CDR3 DNA reads TGTGCCAGCAGCGTAGATGCGGGAAGGGCAGATACGCAGTATTTT. This translates into CASSVDAGRADTQYF.

The rearrangement joins TRBV4-2 to TRBJ2-7, with TRBD1 identical over 7 bases. This CDR3 is 15 amino acids long. V lost 2 bases to trimming and J lost 2 bases; unmatched junction nucleotides: 6. Germline V gene data show CDR1 as LGHNA and CDR2 as YNFKEQ. CDR3 loop: CASSQPDRKAYEQYF. The DNA of the CDR3 is TGTGCCAGCAGCCAACCGGACAGGAAAGCCTACGAGCAGTACTTC.

The CDR3 protein is CASTVFGGSGNTIYF. The CDR3 DNA is TGTGCCAGCACCGTCTTTGGGGGCTCTGGAAACACCATATATTTT. The rearrangement uses TRBV11-2 and TRBJ1-3; the D gene is possibly TRBD1 (5 bases). Between the trimmed V and J ends, which lost 7 bases and 0 bases, there was a span of 13 bases. CDR1 is SGHAT, CDR2 FQNNGV, per germline. This CDR3 is 15 amino acids long. The complete variable domain, with remaining parts taken from reference TRBV11-2 and TRBJ1-3, reads EAGVAQSPRYKIIEKRQSVAFWCNPISGHATLYWYQQILGQGPKLLIQFQNNGVVDDSQLPKDRFSAERLKGVDSTLKIQPAKLEDSAVYLCASTVFGGSGNTIYFGEGSWLTVV.

The genes are TRBV24-1 and TRBJ1-1, with TRBD1 matching over 10 bases. The junction had 13 bases not matched to a gene; V was cut back by 3 bases and J by 7 bases. The CDR3 runs to 17 residues. Germline V gene sequence: CDR1 KGHDR, CDR2 SFDVKD. CDR3 nucleotide sequence: TGTGCCACCAGTGATCTCCATACCGGGACAGGGGCCTATGAAGCTTTCTTT. This gives the protein CATSDLHTGTGAYEAFF.

CDR3 nucleotides: TGTGCCAGCGGAGGGGACGGATCCTACGAGCAGTACTTC. Its protein is CASGGDGSYEQYF. V and J are TRBV2 and TRBJ2-7; possibly TRBD2 for D (6 bases). CDR3 size: 13 residues. Germline V gives CDR1 SNHLY, CDR2 FYNNEI. Trimming removed 8 bases at V and 1 base at J, with 12 bases between.

The chain links TRBV6-7 to TRBJ1-2; no clear D. TRBV6-7 is filed as an ORF, its function uncertain. V shed 0 bases and J shed 8 bases, with 19 bases lying between them. The CDR3 sequence is 16 residues long. The CDR3 DNA reads TGTGCCAGCAGTTACTCGAAATGGGCCCCGAGAGAAGGCTACACCTTC. Translating it yields CASSYSKWAPREGYTF.

J is TRBJ2-1 and V is TRBV2, with a tentative D call TRBD1 (6 bases). From germline, CDR1 is SNHLY and CDR2 FYNNEI. The CDR3 consists of 11 residues. Trimming took off 10 bases at V and 3 bases at J, with 7 bases between the two ends. The CDR3 region has the DNA TGTGCCACCAGGGGCTACAATGAGCAGTTCTTC. Translation: CATRGYNEQFF. The full variable domain, with the rest looked up from reference TRBV2 and TRBJ2-1, is EPEVTQTPSHQVTQMGQEVILRCVPISNHLYFYWYRQILGQKVEFLVSFYNNEISEKSEIFDDQFSVERPDGSNFTLKIRSTKLEDSAMYFCATRGYNEQFFGPGTRLTVL.

The V gene is TRBV28, the J gene TRBJ1-4, with no clear D. CDR3 length: 15 residues. With 2 bases removed from V and 8 bases from J, the gap between germline ends came to 15 bases. In germline, CDR1 is MDHEN, CDR2 SYDVKM. CDR3 bases: TGTGCCAGCAGTTTACCCCGAGGCGGGGAGGAAAAACTGTTTTTT. Protein sequence: CASSLPRGGEEKLFF.

The sample holds a few counts of this clone. The rearrangement uses TRBV27 and TRBJ1-2; unclear D gene. CDR1 and CDR2 (germline): MNHEY, SMNVEV (reference sequence). This CDR3 spans 17 amino acids. Between the trimmed V and J ends, which lost 3 bases and 5 bases, there was a span of 22 bases. The DNA of the CDR3 is TGTGCCAGCAGTTTCCTAGGTGTCGGGCCAGTCGCATATGGCTACACCTTC. It is translated as CASSFLGVGPVAYGYTF.

The chain has TRBV6-5 and TRBJ1-3; the D gene is possibly TRBD1 (5 bases). Germline CDR1 reads MNHEY; CDR2 reads SVGAGI. CDR3 length: 15 amino acids. V was cut by 4 bases and J by 4 bases, with 14 bases left in between. For the CDR3, the DNA is TGTGCCAGCAGTTGGGACGGGCGGACCGGAAACACCATATATTTT. Translating gives CASSWDGRTGNTIYF.

The rearrangement uses TRBV7-9 and TRBJ2-3, with D perhaps TRBD1 or TRBD2 (5 bases each). V dropped 3 bases and J dropped 2 bases, with 12 bases sitting between them. Germline V lookup: CDR1 SEHNR, CDR2 FQNEAQ (reference sequence). The CDR3 consists of 15 residues. The CDR3 sequence is CASSFWDPNTDTQYF. The CDR3 DNA sequence: TGTGCCAGCAGCTTTTGGGACCCAAACACAGATACGCAGTATTTT.

This clone was counted a single time. The rearrangement uses TRBV28 and TRBJ2-6; D gene ambiguous. The germline V and J ends were trimmed by 8 bases and 0 bases, with 17 bases remaining between them. This CDR3 is built from 17 residues. Germline loops: CDR1 MDHEN, CDR2 SYDVKM. CDR3 nucleotides: TGTGCCAGCTACCCTCTGGGTAACCCCTCTGGGGCCAACGTCCTGACTTTC. This sequence encodes CASYPLGNPSGANVLTF.

The rearrangement joins TRBV7-2 to TRBJ2-1; 7 bases map to TRBD2. Per the germline V gene, CDR1 is SGHTA and CDR2 is FQGNSA. V lost 4 bases and J lost 7; bases outside the gene matches: 13. CDR3 length: 16 residues. CDR3 DNA sequence: TGTGCCAGCAGCTCCTATGGGGGAGGGCCTGAGAATGAGCAGTTCTTC. This encodes CASSSYGGGPENEQFF.

The rearrangement joins TRBV21-1 to TRBJ2-3; the D call TRBD2 from the table was never checked on the DNA. TRBV21-1 is flagged as a pseudogene. The CDR3 runs 16 residues. In nucleotides, the CDR3 is TGTGCCAGCAGCAAAGTTTGCGGGAAAGGGGCAGATACGCAGTATTTT. The encoded protein is CASSKVCGKGADTQYF.

The CDR3 region is CASSLSGLALAVYEQYF. In DNA, the CDR3 is TGTGCCAGCAGTTTATCGGGCCTGGCACTAGCGGTCTACGAGCAGTACTTC. The V call is TRBV27, the J call TRBJ2-7; 8 positions match TRBD2. The germline gives CDR1 MNHEY, CDR2 SMNVEV (reference sequence). The V segment lost 0 bases and the J segment 3 bases; nucleotides outside the gene matches: 10. This CDR3 comprises 17 residues.